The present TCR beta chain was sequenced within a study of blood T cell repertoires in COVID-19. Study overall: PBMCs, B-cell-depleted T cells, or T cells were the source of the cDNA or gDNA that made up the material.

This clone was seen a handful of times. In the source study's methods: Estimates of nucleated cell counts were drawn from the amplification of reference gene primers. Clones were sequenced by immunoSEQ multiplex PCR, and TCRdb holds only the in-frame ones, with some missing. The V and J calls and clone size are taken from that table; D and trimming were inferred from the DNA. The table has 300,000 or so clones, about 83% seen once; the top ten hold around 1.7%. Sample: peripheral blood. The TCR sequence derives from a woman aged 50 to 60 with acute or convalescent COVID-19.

The CDR3 nucleotides are TGTGCCAGCAGTGAATCCAGGGTAAACACTGAAGCTTTCTTT. Its protein product is CASSESRVNTEAFF. The chain couples TRBV2 to TRBJ1-1, with TRBD1 as a possible D gene (5 bases). The CDR3 covers 14 residues. V gave up 2 bases and J gave up 2 bases, with 9 bases separating them. Germline-derived CDR1 and CDR2 are SNHLY and FYNNEI. The whole variable domain, filled in from reference TRBV2 and TRBJ1-1, reads EPEVTQTPSHQVTQMGQEVILRCVPISNHLYFYWYRQILGQKVEFLVSFYNNEISEKSEIFDDQFSVERPDGSNFTLKIRSTKLEDSAMYFCASSESRVNTEAFFGQGTRLTVV.